Each of the 15 T cell receptor beta chains below was sequenced from the same sample in a study of blood T cells in healthy people across ages. A sample-barcoded 5' primer and a J-beta primer mix were used in a second PCR of roughly 6 to 11 cycles. TCRdb itself ran the 5' RACE reads through MiXCR, one entry per CDR3 protein. The sample shows about 1.1 million distinct CDR3 sequences, about two fifths of them seen only once. The sample comprised blood. Every receptor here comes from a young man in good health.

The chain joins TRBV6-2 or TRBV6-3 to TRBJ2-7, with 7 bases identical to TRBD2. V shed 4 bases, J shed 7 bases, and the junction held 7 bases outside the gene matches. CDR1 and CDR2 (germline): MNHEY, SVGEGT. The CDR3 consists of 13 residues. The CDR3 DNA reads as TGTGCCAGCAGTTTGCGGGGGTGGAATGAGCAGTACTTC. Protein sequence: CASSLRGWNEQYF.

Comments on this clonotype: The CDR3 end shows no conserved phenylalanine or tryptophan, and so a read error is likely. The DNA for the CDR3 is TGTGCCAGCAGTTCTACGAGAAACTATGGCTACACCTCC. Amino acids: CASSSTRNYGYTS. J is TRBJ1-2 and V is TRBV12-3 or TRBV12-4; D is ambiguous. CDR3 length: 13 residues. V was cut by 4 bases and J by 2 bases, with 8 bases left in between.

This clonotype was counted only a few times. CDR3 in amino acids: CSARSSGTTSDTQYF. The DNA of the CDR3 is TGCAGTGCTAGATCCTCCGGGACTACTTCCGATACGCAGTATTTT. The chain joins TRBV20-1 to TRBJ2-3, with 7 bases that match TRBD2. The CDR3 spans 15 residues. Germline V gene sequence: CDR1 DFQATT, CDR2 SNEGSKA (reference sequence). V was clipped by 2 bases and J by 6 bases; unmatched bases: 11.

The CDR3 nucleotides are TGTGCCAGCATAGGAACCAGGGGGGAGGAGTACGAGCAGTACTTC. It specifies CASIGTRGEEYEQYF. The chain links TRBV6-2 or TRBV6-3 to TRBJ2-5; a possible D gene is TRBD1 (7 bases). Matching the DNA end better, TRBJ2-7 makes the J call doubtful. The CDR3 length is 15 residues. CDR1 and CDR2 from the germline V gene are MNHEY and SVGEGT.

The chain combines TRBV30 with TRBJ1-2; 8 bases are shared with TRBD1. The CDR3 runs to 12 residues. The germline V gene has CDR1 GTSNPN and CDR2 SVGIG (reference sequence). Germline trimming cut 1 base from V and 8 bases from J; bases unmatched to any gene: 3. The CDR3 coding sequence is TGTGCCTGGAGTGAGACAGGGGTCGGCTACACCTTC. As protein: CAWSETGVGYTF.

The V and J genes are TRBV7-9 and TRBJ1-4, with D hard to call. The V gene lost 3 bases and the J gene lost 7 bases, with 18 bases spanning the gap. The CDR3 contains 16 residues. Germline V gene lookup returns CDR1 SEHNR and CDR2 FQNEAQ (reference sequence). The CDR3 loop is CASSFPAGMRSEKLFF. The CDR3 nucleotides are TGTGCCAGCAGCTTTCCTGCGGGGATGAGAAGTGAAAAACTGTTTTTT.

This clonotype appeared a few times. The chain recombines TRBV7-9 with TRBJ1-2; a weak D match, TRBD1 (5 bases). Trimming removed 5 bases at V and 8 bases at J, with 21 bases between. This CDR3 region has 15 residues. The germline CDR1 and CDR2 sequences are SEHNR and FQNEAQ (reference sequence). CDR3 sequence: CASSTTGTLLTGYTF. The DNA for the CDR3 is TGTGCCAGCAGCACAACAGGTACTCTCCTTACAGGCTACACCTTC.

Concerning this clonotype itself: Possible read error: a much larger clone is one base away. J is TRBJ2-1 and V is TRBV10-3; 8 positions agree with TRBD2. The J segment lost 13 bases and the V segment lost 3 bases, leaving 11 bases of the junction unmatched. This CDR3 comprises 14 residues. Germline V CDR1 and CDR2: ENHRY, SYGVKD. The CDR3 nucleotides are TGTGCCATCAGTGACGGGACTAGGGGGGAGACCCAGTTCTTC. Protein: CAISDGTRGETQFF.

CDR3 sequence reads: CSVEGGGSYEQYF. DNA for the CDR3: TGCAGCGTTGAAGGCGGGGGCTCATACGAGCAGTACTTC. V and J are TRBV29-1 and TRBJ2-5; D may be TRBD2 (7 bases). Matching the DNA end better, TRBJ2-7 makes the J call doubtful. CDR3 length equals 13 residues. CDR1 and CDR2 from the germline V gene are SQVTM and ANQGSEA.

The V call is TRBV12-3 or TRBV12-4, the J call TRBJ1-3; D remains ambiguous. This CDR3 has 15 amino acids. The germline V and J ends were trimmed by 5 bases and 0 bases, with 11 bases remaining between them. Written as DNA, the CDR3 is TGTGCCAGCAGTCCGGACGGATACTCTGGAAACACCATATATTTT. This sequence encodes CASSPDGYSGNTIYF.

The chain combines TRBV20-1 with TRBJ1-1; no clear D gene. V was cut by 1 base and J by 4 bases, with 10 bases left in between. The germline gives CDR1 DFQATT, CDR2 SNEGSKA (reference sequence). The CDR3 totals 13 residues. The CDR3 nucleotides are TGCAGTGCTAGAGCCATGAGGTCCACTGAAGCTTTCTTT. Translation gives CSARAMRSTEAFF.

This rearrangement joins TRBV27 to TRBJ1-2; weak D call: TRBD1 (5 bases). CDR1 and CDR2 from the germline V gene are MNHEY and SMNVEV (reference sequence). V lost 5 bases to trimming and J lost 2 bases, with 15 bases between them. This CDR3 spans 15 amino acids. CDR3: CASSLGTHPNYGYTF. DNA for the CDR3: TGTGCCAGCAGTCTCGGGACCCACCCCAACTATGGCTACACCTTC.

For the CDR3, the DNA is TGTGCCAGCAGTTACGACACAGGTCGCTCACCCCTCCACTTT. Its protein product is CASSYDTGRSPLHF. The rearrangement joins TRBV6-5 to TRBJ1-6; maybe TRBD1 (5 bases). The CDR3 has 14 amino acids. V was pared by 2 bases and J by 10 bases, with 12 bases between. CDR1 and CDR2 from the germline V gene are MNHEY and SVGAGI.

The chain carries TRBV7-6 and TRBJ1-1; 8 bases align to TRBD1. With V trimmed by 2 bases and J by 6 bases, 14 bases remained unmatched. Germline V gives CDR1 SGHVS, CDR2 FNYEAQ. The CDR3 is 17 residues long. CDR3 region: CASSLRAPGQGLAEAFF. The CDR3 nucleotides read TGTGCCAGCAGCTTAAGAGCTCCCGGACAGGGCTTAGCTGAAGCTTTCTTT.

The chain recombines TRBV11-2 with TRBJ2-1; D not certain. V gave up 4 bases and J gave up 6 bases, with 40 bases separating them. Germline values: CDR1 SGHAT, CDR2 FQNNGV. The CDR3 contains 23 residues. In DNA, the CDR3 is TGTGCCAGCAGCTCCTATAATCTTGCTGTTTCCTCCTGGGGTTCACCCCAGCCCAATGAGCAGTTCTTC. This encodes CASSSYNLAVSSWGSPQPNEQFF.